These 3 T cell receptor beta chains came from one sample sequenced in a study of cytomegalovirus exposure and HLA in healthy donors. PCR primers comprised 60 Vbeta and 13 Jbeta primers. TCRdb keeps only in-frame clones here, not all; method: immunoSEQ multiplex PCR. The table lists some 140,000 clones, under 10% of them singletons. Sequenced material: PBMCs. These receptors were collected from a woman in her forties in good health and CMV-seropositive.

This clone was detected a few times. The J gene is TRBJ2-2, the V gene TRBV5-1; 8 nucleotides align to TRBD2. CDR1 is SGHRS and CDR2 is YFSETQ in the germline V gene. The J segment lost 2 bases and the V segment lost 4 bases, leaving 4 bases of the junction unmatched. The CDR3 contains 15 residues. DNA of the CDR3: TGCGCCAGCAGCCTCGGGGGGGTTAACACCGGGGAGCTGTTTTTT. This encodes CASSLGGVNTGELFF.

This clone showed up just a few times. V usage is TRBV2 and J usage is TRBJ2-1; D might be TRBD2 (6 bases). V was clipped by 5 bases and J by 13 bases, with 12 bases between them. The CDR3 runs 11 residues. Germline V lookup: CDR1 SNHLY, CDR2 FYNNEI. DNA for the CDR3: TGTGCCAGCAGTTCGGGACTTCCTCAGTTCTTC. Translating gives CASSSGLPQFF.

This clone was seen a handful of times. The chain couples TRBV29-1 to TRBJ2-5; 7 bases align to TRBD1. Germline-derived CDR1 and CDR2 are SQVTM and ANQGSEA. J was trimmed by 5 bases and V by 7 bases; bases with no gene match: 13. The CDR3 contains 14 residues. Here the CDR3 reads CSGDLTGSGETQYF. The CDR3 nucleotides read TGCAGCGGGGATTTGACAGGGTCGGGGGAGACCCAGTACTTC.